A single sample is the source of the 22 T cell receptor beta chains below, sequenced in a study of breast tumors, draining lymph nodes, adjacent tissues. Axillary draining lymph nodes of breast cancer patients supplied the node samples. TCRdb reprocessed the multiplex PCR reads via MiXCR and lists one record per CDR3 protein. The sample includes 200,000 to 250,000 distinct CDR3 sequences, around 35% of them seen just once. What was sequenced was axillary lymph node tissue. The receptors here all came from a female donor with breast cancer. Some clones in this sample may be carry-over from other donors' samples.

The chain carries TRBV20-1 and TRBJ2-6; no clear D gene. The V end lost 6 bases, the J end lost 0 bases, and 12 bases lay between the germline ends. CDR3 size: 15 residues. Germline lookup yields CDR1 DFQATT and CDR2 SNEGSKA (reference sequence). CDR3 coding DNA: TGCAGTGCCATCCCGCCGGGCTCTGGGGCCAACGTCCTGACTTTC. This gives the protein CSAIPPGSGANVLTF.

In its sample, this clonotype was seen a few times. A junction end diverges from the germline sequence, so it may reflect a read error. This sequence joins TRBV30 and TRBJ1-2, with D unresolved. Germline V CDR1 and CDR2: GTSNPN, SVGIG (reference sequence). There are 12 residues in the CDR3. The CDR3 DNA sequence: TGTGCCTGGAGGGGAGCTAGCTATGACTACACCTTC. Protein sequence: CAWRGASYDYTF.

To note about this clonotype: A much larger clone is a single base away; this may be a read error. The chain couples TRBV18 to TRBJ1-4, with D perhaps matching TRBD1 (6 bases). The CDR3 sequence is 13 residues long. Germline assignment: CDR1 KGHSH and CDR2 LQKENI. The CDR3 is CAGSPGQYEKLFF. CDR3 in DNA: TGTGCCGGCTCACCAGGACAGTATGAAAAACTGTTTTTT.

This clonotype has only a few counts. A clone one base away is much larger, so this may be a read error. In DNA form, the CDR3 reads TGTGCCAGCAGCCTGGGACAGGCCTACCACTCTGGAAACCCCATATATTTT. Its translation is CASSLGQAYHSGNPIYF. The chain is built from TRBV7-8 and TRBJ1-3, with TRBD1 identical over 8 bases. Germline V gene lookup returns CDR1 SGHVS and CDR2 FQNEAQ. The CDR3 contains 17 residues.

This clonotype has only a few counts. A much larger clone lies a single base off, so this may be a read error. The chain uses TRBV12-3 or TRBV12-4 and TRBJ2-7, with unresolved D. V lost 3 bases to trimming and J lost 7 bases, with 13 bases between them. This CDR3 is 13 amino acids long. CDR3 sequence reads: CASSFLAPREQYF. DNA of the CDR3: TGTGCCAGCAGTTTCTTGGCACCGAGGGAGCAGTACTTC.

The genes are TRBV10-1 and TRBJ2-1; D not resolved. CDR1 WNHNN and CDR2 SYGVQD come from the germline V gene (reference sequence). The CDR3 spans 16 residues. V was pared by 0 bases and J by 2 bases, with 11 bases between. The CDR3 loop is CASSESGTGPYNEQFF. The CDR3 DNA follows: TGCGCCAGCAGTGAGTCGGGAACGGGCCCCTACAATGAGCAGTTCTTC.

A note on this clonotype: A much larger clone is a single base away; this may be a read error. The chain joins TRBV20-1 to TRBJ2-1; D possibly corresponds to TRBD2 (6 bases). The germline CDR1 and CDR2 sequences are DFQATT and SNEGSKA (reference sequence). CDR3 length: 12 amino acids. CDR3 sequence reads: CSARKTRNEQSF. The CDR3 nucleotides are TGCAGTGCGCGGAAGACTAGGAATGAGCAGTCCTTC.

This clonotype has a count of ten or more. This chain connects TRBV19 to TRBJ2-3, with a possible D match to TRBD2 (6 bases). The V and J ends lost 3 bases and 2 bases respectively, with 15 bases between them. CDR1 is LNHDA, CDR2 SQIVND, per germline (reference sequence). This CDR3 comprises 16 residues. The CDR3 region has the DNA TGTGCCAGTAGTATTGGCGCTCTAGCGTACACAGATACGCAGTATTTT. It translates to CASSIGALAYTDTQYF.

This clonotype was picked up many times. The J gene is TRBJ1-2, the V gene TRBV5-1; D is undetermined. The V end lost 0 bases, the J end lost 8 bases, and 8 bases lay between the germline ends. The length of the CDR3 is 12 residues. CDR1 is SGHRS, CDR2 YFSETQ, per germline. The chain's CDR3 is CASSLDYGGYTF. For the CDR3, the DNA is TGCGCCAGCAGCTTGGACTACGGCGGCTACACCTTC.

This clonotype occurred a few times. With a much larger clone just one base away, this may be a read error. The chain links TRBV6-5 to TRBJ2-5, with 7 bases matching TRBD1. J lost 7 bases, V lost 6 bases, and 11 bases had no gene match. Per the germline V gene, CDR1 is MNHEY and CDR2 is SVGAGI. The CDR3 runs to 14 residues. The DNA of the CDR3 is TGTGCCAGCAGGCAGACAGGGCGCTTTGGGACCCAGTACTTC. This codes for CASRQTGRFGTQYF.

In its sample, this clonotype was seen a few times. The rearrangement uses TRBV20-1 and TRBJ2-5; TRBD1 or TRBD2 may be the D gene (5 bases each). Germline CDR1 DFQATT, CDR2 SNEGSKA (reference sequence). The CDR3 has 15 amino acids. The V end lost 0 bases, the J end lost 5 bases, and 16 bases lay between the germline ends. CDR3 coding DNA: TGCAGTGCTAGAGATAACTGGGGGTTCGCTGAGACCCAGTACTTC. It codes for CSARDNWGFAETQYF.

This clonotype was observed at least ten times. The chain carries TRBV6-1 and TRBJ2-3; possible D gene TRBD1, 5 bases. CDR1 is MNHNS, CDR2 SASEGT, per germline. Trimming stripped 10 bases from V and 1 base from J, with 12 bases between. The CDR3 length is 13 residues. The CDR3 region has the DNA TGTGCCATCGGACAATCGGGCACAGATACGCAGTATTTT. The encoded protein is CAIGQSGTDTQYF.

This clonotype came up many times. This chain joins TRBV6-6 and TRBJ2-3; the D is unclear. V lost 7 bases and J lost 6, with 8 bases in between. The CDR3 sequence is 11 residues long. CDR1 and CDR2 from the germline V gene are MNHNY and SVGAGI (reference sequence). CDR3 DNA sequence: TGTGCCAGCATCCCCCTCGATACGCAGTATTTT. This translates into CASIPLDTQYF.

This chain links TRBV2 with TRBJ1-6, with 8 bases matching TRBD1. The CDR3 contains 13 residues. V trimming: 6 bases; J trimming: 12 bases; junction bases outside the gene matches: 7. Germline V gene sequence: CDR1 SNHLY, CDR2 FYNNEI. CDR3 DNA sequence: TGTGCCAGCAGCGGTACAGGGGGTATACCCCTCCACTTT. Protein sequence: CASSGTGGIPLHF. Based on the CDR3 plus reference TRBV2 and TRBJ1-6, the full variable domain is EPEVTQTPSHQVTQMGQEVILRCVPISNHLYFYWYRQILGQKVEFLVSFYNNEISEKSEIFDDQFSVERPDGSNFTLKIRSTKLEDSAMYFCASSGTGGIPLHFGNGTRLTVT.

At least ten counts were recorded for this clonotype. The gene calls are TRBV6-4 and TRBJ1-6, with D unresolved. The V end lost 6 bases, the J end lost 9 bases, and 12 bases lay between the germline ends. The CDR3 runs 13 residues. Germline V lookup: CDR1 MRHNA, CDR2 SNTAGT. This CDR3 reads CASSMGLSSPLHF. The CDR3, as DNA: TGTGCCAGCAGCATGGGCCTTAGTTCACCCCTCCACTTT.

There are many counts of this clonotype. The genes are TRBV12-3 or TRBV12-4 and TRBJ1-4; D is undetermined. The CDR3 runs 16 residues. V was shortened by 0 bases and J by 5 bases, with 13 bases between the two germline ends. CDR3 region: CASSLADRVLNEKLFF. The CDR3 DNA sequence: TGTGCCAGCAGTTTAGCGGATCGGGTTCTAAATGAAAAACTGTTTTTT.

The chain carries TRBV2 and TRBJ2-7, with TRBD2 matching over 7 bases. Trimming took 8 bases from V and 3 from J; bases not matched to a gene: 4. The CDR3 is made up of 12 amino acids. CDR1 and CDR2 (germline): SNHLY, FYNNEI. The CDR3: CASLSGLYEQYF. The CDR3 region has the DNA TGTGCCAGCCTTAGCGGGCTCTACGAGCAGTACTTC.

The J gene is TRBJ2-3, the V gene TRBV2, with D perhaps TRBD1 or TRBD2 (5 bases each). This CDR3 has 14 amino acids. V dropped 6 bases and J dropped 11 bases, with 21 bases sitting between them. Germline V gene lookup returns CDR1 SNHLY and CDR2 FYNNEI. The CDR3 nucleotides read TGTGCCAGCAGACTCCCGGGACGGAACAATGAGCAGTATTTT. Its protein is CASRLPGRNNEQYF.

This clonotype was observed at least ten times. V gene TRBV20-1 combines with J gene TRBJ2-7; perhaps TRBD1 as D (5 bases). The CDR3 totals 12 residues. Germline CDR1 reads DFQATT; CDR2 reads SNEGSKA (reference sequence). V lost 3 bases to trimming and J lost 6 bases, with 12 bases between them. Here the CDR3 reads CSARAGISEQYF. The CDR3 DNA reads TGCAGTGCTAGGGCAGGGATAAGCGAGCAGTACTTC.

This chain uses TRBV9 with TRBJ2-5; no reliable D call. Trimming removed 0 bases at V and 8 bases at J, with 11 bases between. This CDR3 is built from 13 residues. Germline V lookup: CDR1 SGDLS, CDR2 YYNGEE. CDR3 nucleotides: TGTGCCAGCAGCGTAGAGGTGGGCGGCACCCAGTACTTC. Protein product: CASSVEVGGTQYF.

This clonotype has at least ten counts. The chain links TRBV5-8 to TRBJ2-7, with 7 positions matching TRBD1. Germline V lookup: CDR1 SGHTS, CDR2 YDEGEE. After removal of 1 base from V and 0 bases from J, the junction contained 1 base not matched to a gene. The CDR3 is 14 residues long. The CDR3 reads CASSLTGASYEQYF. The CDR3 coding sequence is TGTGCCAGCAGCTTGACAGGGGCCTCCTACGAGCAGTACTTC.

At least ten counts were recorded for this clonotype. The rearrangement uses TRBV10-3 and TRBJ2-5, with D tentatively TRBD2 (6 bases). V was trimmed by 7 bases and J by 2 bases, leaving 14 bases between them. The CDR3 is 14 amino acids. The germline gives CDR1 ENHRY, CDR2 SYGVKD. CDR3 residues: CAIMGGEKQETQYF. CDR3 nucleotides: TGTGCCATCATGGGGGGAGAGAAACAAGAGACCCAGTACTTC.